The clone carrying this TCR beta chain showed up just a few times. CDR3 length: 16 amino acids. V dropped 1 base and J dropped 0 bases, with 12 bases sitting between them. CDR1 LNHDA and CDR2 SQIVND come from the germline V gene (reference sequence). The source of the sample is a study of blood T cell repertoires in COVID-19. Study at large: The analysed material was cDNA or gDNA that came from T cells, B-cell-depleted T cells, or PBMCs.

In the study's own analysis: Researchers report that nucleated cell counts were estimated from reference gene primer amplification. The data were produced by immunoSEQ multiplex PCR, yet TCRdb's version contains in-frame clones alone and is incomplete. From that table come the V and J calls and clone size; the DNA was used to work out D and trimming. The sample has a few hundred thousand clones; 75% to 90% are singletons. Recruitment covered 20 to 25 US areas and drew participants whose ages spanned roughly 18 to 100 years. The rearrangement joins TRBV19 to TRBJ1-1; TRBD1 is a possible D gene (5 bases). The sequenced sample consisted of PBMCs or T cells enriched from blood (not recorded which). The receptor was isolated from a woman aged 45 to 65 who had recovered from COVID-19. This CDR3 is CASSIALEGLNTEAFF. CDR3 DNA: TGTGCCAGTAGTATAGCGTTGGAGGGGCTGAACACTGAAGCTTTCTTT.